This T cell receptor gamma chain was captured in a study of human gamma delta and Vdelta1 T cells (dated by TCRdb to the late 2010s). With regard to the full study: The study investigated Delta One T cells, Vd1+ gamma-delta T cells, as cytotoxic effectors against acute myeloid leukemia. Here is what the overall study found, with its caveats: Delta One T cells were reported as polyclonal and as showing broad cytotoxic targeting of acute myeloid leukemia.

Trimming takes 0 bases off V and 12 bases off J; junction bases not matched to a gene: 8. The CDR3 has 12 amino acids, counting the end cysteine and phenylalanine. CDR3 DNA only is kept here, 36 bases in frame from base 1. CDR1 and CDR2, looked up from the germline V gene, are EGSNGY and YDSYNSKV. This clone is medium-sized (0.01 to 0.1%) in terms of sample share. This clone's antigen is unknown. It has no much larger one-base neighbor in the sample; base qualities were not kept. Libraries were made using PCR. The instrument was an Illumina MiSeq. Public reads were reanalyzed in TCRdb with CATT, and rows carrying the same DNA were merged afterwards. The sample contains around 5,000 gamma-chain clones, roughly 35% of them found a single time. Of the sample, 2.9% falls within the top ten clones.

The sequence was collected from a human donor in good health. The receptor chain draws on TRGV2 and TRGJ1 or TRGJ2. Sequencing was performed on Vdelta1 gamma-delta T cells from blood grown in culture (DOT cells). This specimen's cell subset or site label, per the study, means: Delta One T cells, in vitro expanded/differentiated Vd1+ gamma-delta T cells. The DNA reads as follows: TGTGCCACCTGGGACGGGCCGAGAGGGAAACTCTTT. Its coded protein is CATWDGPRGKLF.